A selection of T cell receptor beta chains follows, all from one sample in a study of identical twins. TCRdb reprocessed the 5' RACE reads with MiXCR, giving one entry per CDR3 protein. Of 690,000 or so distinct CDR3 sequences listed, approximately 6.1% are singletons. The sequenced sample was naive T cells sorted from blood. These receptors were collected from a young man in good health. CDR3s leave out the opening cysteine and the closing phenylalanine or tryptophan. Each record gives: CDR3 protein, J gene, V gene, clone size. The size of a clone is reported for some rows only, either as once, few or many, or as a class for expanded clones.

CDR3aa: ASTLGGQGLEKLF
j_gene: TRBJ1-4
v_gene: TRBV12-3/TRBV12-4
abundance: few

CDR3aa: ASSYTTGYGYT
j_gene: TRBJ1-2
v_gene: TRBV6-2/TRBV6-3
abundance: many

CDR3aa: ASSHPPGTGASYSNQPQH
j_gene: TRBJ1-5
v_gene: TRBV14
abundance: many

CDR3aa: AISESTLAFGEQF
j_gene: TRBJ2-1
v_gene: TRBV10-3
abundance: many

CDR3aa: SVAGGGGHLNTGELF
j_gene: TRBJ2-2
v_gene: TRBV29-1
abundance: many

CDR3aa: ASSTLAGESSYNEQF
j_gene: TRBJ2-1
v_gene: TRBV7-8
abundance: -

CDR3aa: ASSVDPSGSEQF
j_gene: TRBJ2-1
v_gene: TRBV9
abundance: many

CDR3aa: ASSQAPGSGGKTQY
j_gene: TRBJ2-5
v_gene: TRBV14
abundance: -

CDR3aa: ASSRPGQGGKKLF
j_gene: TRBJ1-4
v_gene: TRBV7-8
abundance: -

CDR3aa: ASSYTTRLAWNTGELF
j_gene: TRBJ2-2
v_gene: TRBV6-2/TRBV6-3
abundance: -

CDR3aa: ASSLLTSGRTNEQF
j_gene: TRBJ2-1
v_gene: TRBV27
abundance: few

CDR3aa: ASSVVSADTQY
j_gene: TRBJ2-3
v_gene: TRBV9
abundance: many

CDR3aa: ASNPSGRASGTGELF
j_gene: TRBJ2-2
v_gene: TRBV5-1
abundance: many

CDR3aa: ASSLAGLNNQPQH
j_gene: TRBJ1-5
v_gene: TRBV5-1
abundance: many

CDR3aa: ASSPTGFSGYT
j_gene: TRBJ1-2
v_gene: TRBV5-5
abundance: -

CDR3aa: ASSYASFGGQPQH
j_gene: TRBJ1-5
v_gene: TRBV6-2/TRBV6-3
abundance: many

CDR3aa: ATNGVRNTGELF
j_gene: TRBJ2-2
v_gene: TRBV3-1
abundance: many

CDR3aa: ASSYTGATDTQY
j_gene: TRBJ2-3
v_gene: TRBV6-5
abundance: many

CDR3aa: ASTTPGLAARGADTQY
j_gene: TRBJ2-3
v_gene: TRBV11-2
abundance: -

CDR3aa: ASSQDLTWEQF
j_gene: TRBJ2-1
v_gene: TRBV4-3
abundance: many

CDR3aa: ASSHATVDGYT
j_gene: TRBJ1-2
v_gene: TRBV6-2/TRBV6-3
abundance: -

CDR3aa: ASSFGTSGSDEQF
j_gene: TRBJ2-1
v_gene: TRBV6-2/TRBV6-3
abundance: many

CDR3aa: ASSLEGLGEEEQF
j_gene: TRBJ2-1
v_gene: TRBV5-4
abundance: few

CDR3aa: ASSPQGGTGDTGELF
j_gene: TRBJ2-2
v_gene: TRBV5-1
abundance: -

CDR3aa: ASSQILGETQY
j_gene: TRBJ2-5
v_gene: TRBV7-9
abundance: few

CDR3aa: ASSFGLAAQQF
j_gene: TRBJ2-1
v_gene: TRBV5-1
abundance: few

CDR3aa: SATWTGGYSSTEAF
j_gene: TRBJ1-1
v_gene: TRBV29-1
abundance: few

CDR3aa: ASSQEREVAYEQY
j_gene: TRBJ2-7
v_gene: TRBV4-3
abundance: many

CDR3aa: AISESGDPYEQY
j_gene: TRBJ2-7
v_gene: TRBV10-3
abundance: many

CDR3aa: ASRQQGKVYNEQF
j_gene: TRBJ2-1
v_gene: TRBV28
abundance: many

CDR3aa: SARFLKYNEQF
j_gene: TRBJ2-1
v_gene: TRBV20-1
abundance: few

CDR3aa: ASSAPTGTRKF
j_gene: TRBJ2-1
v_gene: TRBV28
abundance: few

CDR3aa: ATALADTQY
j_gene: TRBJ2-3
v_gene: TRBV6-2/TRBV6-3
abundance: -

CDR3aa: ASREGGSSYNEQF
j_gene: TRBJ2-1
v_gene: TRBV7-3
abundance: many

CDR3aa: SAPQQGYNQPQH
j_gene: TRBJ1-5
v_gene: TRBV20-1
abundance: many

CDR3aa: ASSLGGSYNSPLH
j_gene: TRBJ1-6
v_gene: TRBV12-3/TRBV12-4
abundance: many

CDR3aa: AISDNRGTNEKLF
j_gene: TRBJ1-4
v_gene: TRBV10-3
abundance: many

CDR3aa: ASSQDILASGLNTGELF
j_gene: TRBJ2-2
v_gene: TRBV4-2
abundance: -

CDR3aa: ASSAQGSFSGNTIY
j_gene: TRBJ1-3
v_gene: TRBV6-1
abundance: -

CDR3aa: ASSWGLAGENSYNEQF
j_gene: TRBJ2-1
v_gene: TRBV11-2
abundance: few

CDR3aa: ASSLSGSGNNEQF
j_gene: TRBJ2-1
v_gene: TRBV11-2
abundance: many

CDR3aa: ASSIGQATGDTQY
j_gene: TRBJ2-3
v_gene: TRBV5-5
abundance: many